This T cell receptor beta chain was retrieved from a study of graft-versus-host responses after intestinal transplantation. Study at large: Grafts that recipients had were multivisceral, liver-intestinal, or isolated intestinal transplants.

Study-level results: Circulating GvH clones peaking coincided with falling HvG clones soon after transplant. Among recipient marrow samples, GvH clones were found; some appeared first in ileum or blood.

The table came from immunoSEQ multiplex PCR; TCRdb's copy has only in-frame clones and leaves some out. The sample yields 24,000 or so clones, less than 90% seen once. Notes on this clone: The target antigen is unknown.

The length of the CDR3 is 14 residues. CDR1 and CDR2 (germline): LNHDA, SQIVND (reference sequence). V was trimmed by 3 bases and J by 3 bases, leaving 9 bases between them. Sequencing used PBMCs, obtained about 28 days after intestinal transplant. The receptor was derived from a human patient who received an intestinal transplant, so some T cells may come from the graft donor. The chain combines TRBV19 with TRBJ1-5; a weak D match, TRBD1 (5 bases). CDR3 amino acids: CASSIGGANQPQHF. The DNA for the CDR3 is TGTGCCAGTAGTATTGGAGGGGCCAATCAGCCCCAGCATTTT. The variable domain in full, completed from reference TRBV19 and TRBJ1-5, reads DGGITQSPKYLFRKEGQNVTLSCEQNLNHDAMYWYRQDPGQGLRLIYYSQIVNDFQKGDIAEGYSVSREKKESFPLTVTSAQKNPTAFYLCASSIGGANQPQHFGDGTRLSIL.